Listed below are T cell receptor beta chains from one sample, sequenced in a study of T cells in narcolepsy. The assay was immunoSEQ multiplex PCR, and TCRdb's table has in-frame clones only and misses some. The table lists some 30,000 clones, around 83% of them singletons. The sequencing sample was made of CD45RA- memory CD4+ T cells from PBMCs. These receptors all stem from a human donor with narcolepsy. Each CDR3 is given with its conserved first and last residue. A D gene is named only where the DNA matches it firmly. Clone size is shown for a subset of rows, as once, few, many or a class of expanded clone.

cdr3_length j_call clone_size v_call d_call cdr3_aa cdr3_nt
15 TRBJ1-1 NA TRBV15 TRBD1 CATSSTEGALTEAFF TGTGCCACCAGCAGTACGGAGGGGGCGCTCACTGAAGCTTTCTTT
13 TRBJ1-5 NA TRBV19 NA CASEEFSNQPQHF TGTGCCAGTGAGGAATTTAGCAATCAGCCCCAGCATTTT
12 TRBJ1-2 NA TRBV15 NA CATSRDRMATTF TGTGCCACCAGCAGAGATCGTATGGCTACAACCTTC
15 TRBJ2-1 NA TRBV2 TRBD1 CASTPGQGLYNEQFF TGTGCCAGCACCCCGGGACAGGGTCTCTACAATGAGCAGTTCTTC
14 TRBJ1-5 NA TRBV5-1 TRBD1 CASSLGQGDQPQHF TGCGCCAGCAGCTTGGGACAGGGGGATCAGCCCCAGCATTTT
13 TRBJ2-7 NA TRBV10-3 NA CATRQGGTSEQYF TGTGCCACCCGACAGGGAGGGACGTCCGAGCAGTACTTC
16 TRBJ1-4 NA TRBV7-6 NA CASTGTIETKNEKLFF TGTGCCAGCACAGGGACCATTGAAACTAAGAATGAAAAACTGTTTTTT
13 TRBJ2-3 NA TRBV5-1 NA CASSLPPADTQYF TGCGCCAGCAGCTTACCCCCAGCAGATACGCAGTATTTT
14 TRBJ2-1 few TRBV5-1 NA CASSRSGRFDEQFF TGCGCCAGCAGCCGTTCAGGGCGGTTTGATGAGCAGTTCTTC
10 TRBJ2-5 NA TRBV6-5 NA CASGEETQYF TGTGCCAGCGGTGAAGAGACCCAGTACTTC
13 TRBJ2-3 NA TRBV6-6 TRBD1 CASAGTATDTQYF TGTGCCAGCGCCGGGACAGCCACAGATACGCAGTATTTT
18 TRBJ2-6 few TRBV7-3 TRBD2 CASSNFPGGRSGANVLTF TGTGCCAGCAGCAACTTCCCCGGGGGGAGGTCTGGGGCCAACGTCCTGACTTTC
15 TRBJ1-1 NA TRBV5-1 TRBD1 CASSTRQGANTEAFF TGCGCCAGCAGCACAAGACAGGGGGCGAACACTGAAGCTTTCTTT
14 TRBJ2-3 few TRBV7-3 NA CASSLWGNTDTQYF TGTGCCAGCAGCTTATGGGGAAACACAGATACGCAGTATTTT
16 TRBJ1-2 once TRBV11-2 NA CASSLDRQGLGYGYTF TGTGCCAGCAGCTTAGATCGTCAGGGGCTGGGCTATGGCTACACCTTC
14 TRBJ1-6 NA TRBV5-1 NA CASSSGSSNSPLHF TGCGCCAGCAGCTCAGGGAGCTCCAATTCACCCCTCCACTTT
15 TRBJ2-3 NA TRBV19 TRBD2 CASSSSGGALNTQYF TGTGCCAGTAGTAGTAGCGGGGGGGCATTGAATACGCAGTATTTT
12 TRBJ2-7 NA TRBV7-2 NA CAGGDSAYEQYF TGTGCCGGCGGGGACTCGGCCTACGAGCAGTACTTC
13 TRBJ2-7 NA TRBV30 NA CAWSVTGRYEQYF TGTGCCTGGAGTGTAACCGGGAGATACGAGCAGTACTTC
12 TRBJ1-1 NA TRBV18 NA CASSPGQGALFF TGTGCCAGCTCACCGGGACAAGGGGCACTTTTCTTT
13 TRBJ1-5 NA TRBV30 TRBD1 CACPSGGGQPQHF TGTGCCTGCCCTTCAGGGGGCGGTCAGCCCCAGCATTTT
14 TRBJ2-2 NA TRBV5-1 NA CASSARQMTGELFF TGCGCCAGCAGCGCCAGACAAATGACCGGGGAGCTGTTTTTT
17 TRBJ2-5 NA TRBV7-2 TRBD2 CASSPRRLAGRAETQYF TGTGCCAGCAGCCCGAGACGGCTAGCGGGGCGGGCAGAGACCCAGTACTTC
16 TRBJ2-7 NA TRBV6-6 TRBD1 CASSLVEGQGPYEQYF TGTGCCAGCAGTTTGGTCGAGGGACAGGGACCCTACGAGCAGTACTTC
16 TRBJ2-6 NA TRBV30 NA CAWSVHRGTGANVLTF TGTGCCTGGAGTGTACATAGGGGAACTGGGGCCAACGTCCTGACTTTC
15 TRBJ1-5 NA TRBV21-1 NA CASSKFVGKAQPQHF TGTGCCAGCAGCAAATTTGTGGGAAAGGCTCAGCCCCAGCATTTT
20 TRBJ2-6 NA TRBV10-1 TRBD2 CASSDPLGLAGGPGANVLTF TGCGCCAGCAGTGACCCCCTGGGACTAGCGGGGGGGCCTGGGGCCAACGTCCTGACTTTC
15 TRBJ2-1 NA TRBV30 TRBD2 CAWSVLSGGANEQFF TGTGCCTGGAGTGTCCTTAGCGGGGGGGCCAATGAGCAGTTCTTC
13 TRBJ2-7 NA TRBV9 NA CASSVVDGGEQYF TGTGCCAGCAGCGTAGTGGACGGGGGCGAGCAGTACTTC
15 TRBJ1-3 NA TRBV9 NA CASSVDGGPGSTIYF TGTGCCAGCAGCGTAGACGGGGGGCCGGGAAGCACCATATATTTT
12 TRBJ1-2 NA TRBV19 NA CASSRGTSGYTF TGTGCCAGTAGTAGGGGGACAAGCGGCTACACCTTC
16 TRBJ2-1 NA TRBV5-4 TRBD2 CASSSMSGGTYNEQFF TGTGCCAGCAGCTCTATGAGCGGGGGGACTTACAATGAGCAGTTCTTC
15 TRBJ2-2 NA TRBV7-6 TRBD2 CASSPSGGDTGELFF TGTGCCAGCAGCCCGAGCGGGGGAGACACCGGGGAGCTGTTTTTT
16 TRBJ1-5 NA TRBV7-9 NA CASSLVAISNNQPQHF TGTGCCAGCAGCTTAGTGGCCATTAGTAACAATCAGCCCCAGCATTTT
16 TRBJ2-1 NA TRBV5-1 TRBD2 CASSLISGSYYNEQFF TGCGCCAGCAGCTTGATTAGCGGGAGCTACTACAATGAGCAGTTCTTC
16 TRBJ2-3 NA TRBV6-6 TRBD2 CASSPSPGGGTDTQYF TGTGCCAGCAGCCCTTCTCCGGGGGGAGGCACAGATACGCAGTATTTT
13 TRBJ2-7 NA TRBV30 NA CAWSVYSTYEQYF TGTGCCTGGAGTGTATACTCGACCTACGAGCAGTACTTC
12 TRBJ2-3 NA TRBV7-2 NA CASSTKTDTQYF TGTGCCAGCAGCACGAAGACAGATACGCAGTATTTT
16 TRBJ2-7 NA TRBV2 NA CASSNRQAQLVYEQYF TGTGCCAGCAGTAACCGACAGGCCCAGCTTGTGTACGAGCAGTACTTC
13 TRBJ1-3 NA TRBV7-6 NA CASSFRPGNTIYF TGTGCCAGCAGCTTCAGGCCTGGAAACACCATATATTTT
15 TRBJ1-5 NA TRBV5-1 NA CASSWDSGADQPQHF TGCGCCAGCAGCTGGGACTCAGGGGCCGATCAGCCCCAGCATTTT
15 TRBJ1-5 NA TRBV2 TRBD1 CASRQRTGGNQPQHF TGTGCCAGCAGGCAAAGGACAGGGGGCAATCAGCCCCAGCATTTT
14 TRBJ1-5 NA TRBV6-5 NA CASEYRQGYQPQHF TGTGCCAGCGAGTATAGGCAGGGTTATCAGCCCCAGCATTTT
11 TRBJ1-1 NA TRBV30 NA CAWRGISEAFF TGTGCCTGGAGGGGAATCTCTGAAGCTTTCTTT
16 TRBJ2-3 once TRBV11-2 NA CASSSRTTLSTDTQYF TGTGCCAGCAGCTCCCGGACAACCCTCAGCACAGATACGCAGTATTTT
19 TRBJ2-3 NA TRBV9 TRBD2 CASSEPIAGGPINTDTQYF TGTGCCAGCAGCGAGCCCATAGCGGGGGGGCCAATAAACACAGATACGCAGTATTTT
16 TRBJ1-2 NA TRBV5-4 NA CASSLGSSQTMIGYTF TGTGCCAGCAGCTTGGGGTCCAGTCAGACGATGATAGGCTACACCTTC
16 TRBJ1-2 NA TRBV14 NA CASSQGQGRGIYGYTF TGTGCCAGCAGCCAAGGCCAGGGCAGGGGCATCTATGGCTACACCTTC
15 TRBJ1-2 NA TRBV14 NA CASSQSRTDQDGYTF TGTGCCAGCAGCCAATCGCGGACGGACCAGGATGGCTACACCTTC
16 TRBJ1-3 NA TRBV25-1 NA CASSRGTGTSGNTIYF TGTGCCAGCAGTCGAGGAACAGGGACCTCTGGAAACACCATATATTTT
18 TRBJ2-3 NA TRBV9 NA CASSVGAGGPGDTDTQYF TGTGCCAGCAGCGTAGGGGCTGGGGGACCTGGGGACACAGATACGCAGTATTTT
13 TRBJ1-1 NA TRBV18 TRBD1 CASSPGQGAEAFF TGTGCCAGCTCACCAGGACAGGGTGCTGAAGCTTTCTTT